This TCR beta chain was observed in a study of spatial heterogeneity in lung cancer. All TCR cDNA molecules were individually tagged with a unique molecular identifier. TCRdb itself ran the 5' RACE reads through MiXCR, one entry per CDR3 protein. Among fewer than 20,000 distinct CDR3 sequences listed, approximately 6.2% were seen once. This clonotype is categorized as medium-sized. Its antigen remains unidentified. Trimming cost V 5 bases and J 2 bases, with 13 bases left between them. CDR1 and CDR2 from the germline V gene are DFQATT and SNEGSKA (reference sequence). This CDR3 has 14 amino acids. General observations from the study: Counts that tracked tumor mutation counts were those of expanded intratumoral alpha and beta TCRs.

The time point: sample taken at primary tumor resection. The rearrangement links TRBV20-1 to TRBJ1-5; possible D gene TRBD1, 6 bases. This specimen was lung tumor tissue, taken at surgery. This receptor was obtained from a female donor with early-stage non-small cell lung cancer. The CDR3 region has the DNA TGCAGTGCTTACACAGGGTCAGGCAATCAGCCCCAGCATTTT. Its translation is CSAYTGSGNQPQHF.